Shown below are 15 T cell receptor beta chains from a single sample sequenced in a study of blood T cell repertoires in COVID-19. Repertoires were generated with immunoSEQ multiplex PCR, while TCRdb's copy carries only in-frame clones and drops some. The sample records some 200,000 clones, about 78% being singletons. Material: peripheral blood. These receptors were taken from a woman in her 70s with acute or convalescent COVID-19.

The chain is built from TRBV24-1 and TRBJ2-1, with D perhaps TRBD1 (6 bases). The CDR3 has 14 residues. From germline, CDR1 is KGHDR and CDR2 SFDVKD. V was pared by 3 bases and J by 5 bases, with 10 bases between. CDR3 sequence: CATSDPYRDNEQFF. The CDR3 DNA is TGTGCCACCAGTGATCCCTACAGGGACAATGAGCAGTTCTTC.

The CDR3 protein is CASSGGTGYNQPQHF. CDR3 nucleotides: TGTGCCAGCAGTGGGGGGACAGGGTACAATCAGCCCCAGCATTTT. The rearrangement links TRBV2 to TRBJ1-5; 9 nucleotides agree with TRBD1. CDR3 length equals 15 residues. Per the germline V gene, CDR1 is SNHLY and CDR2 is FYNNEI. With V trimmed by 4 bases and J by 3 bases, 4 bases remained unmatched.

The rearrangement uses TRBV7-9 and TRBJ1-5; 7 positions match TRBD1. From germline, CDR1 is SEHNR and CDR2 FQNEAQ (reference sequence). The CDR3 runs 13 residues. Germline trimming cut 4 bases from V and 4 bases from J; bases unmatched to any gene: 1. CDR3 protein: CASSWTGNQPQHF. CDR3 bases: TGTGCCAGCAGCTGGACAGGTAATCAGCCCCAGCATTTT.

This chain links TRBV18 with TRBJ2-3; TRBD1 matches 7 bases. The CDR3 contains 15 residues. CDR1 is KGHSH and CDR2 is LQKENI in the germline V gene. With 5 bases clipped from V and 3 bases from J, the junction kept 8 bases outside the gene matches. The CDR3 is CASSKGQWVTDTQYF. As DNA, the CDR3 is TGTGCCAGCTCAAAGGGACAGTGGGTGACAGATACGCAGTATTTT.

Here the CDR3 DNA reads TGTGCCAGCAGCCCCCCGGGGACAGGGAGGTGGAAGGAAAAACTGTTTTTT. Encoded protein: CASSPPGTGRWKEKLFF. The gene calls are TRBV5-5 and TRBJ1-4, with 9 bases fitting TRBD1. This CDR3 spans 17 amino acids. Trimming took 4 bases from V and 8 from J; bases not matched to a gene: 15. CDR1 SGHKS and CDR2 YYEKEE come from the germline V gene (reference sequence).

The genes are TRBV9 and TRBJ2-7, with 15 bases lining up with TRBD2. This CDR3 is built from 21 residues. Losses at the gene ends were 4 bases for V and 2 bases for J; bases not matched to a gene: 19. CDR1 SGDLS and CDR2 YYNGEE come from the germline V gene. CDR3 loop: CASSFRLEIWTSGGEAYEQYV. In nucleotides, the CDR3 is TGTGCCAGCAGCTTTCGGTTAGAGATTTGGACTAGCGGGGGGGAGGCCTACGAGCAGTACGTC.

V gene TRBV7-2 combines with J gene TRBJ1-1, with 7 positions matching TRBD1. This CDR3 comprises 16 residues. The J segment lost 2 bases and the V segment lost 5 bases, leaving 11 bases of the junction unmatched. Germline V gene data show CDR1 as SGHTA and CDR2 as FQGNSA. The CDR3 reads CASSLGDSWINTEAFF. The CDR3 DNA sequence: TGTGCCAGCAGCCTAGGGGACAGTTGGATAAACACTGAAGCTTTCTTT.

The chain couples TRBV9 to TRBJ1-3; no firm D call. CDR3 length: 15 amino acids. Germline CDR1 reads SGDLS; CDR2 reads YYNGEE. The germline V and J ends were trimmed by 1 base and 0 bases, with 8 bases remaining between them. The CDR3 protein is CASSVSSGSGNTIYF. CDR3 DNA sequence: TGTGCCAGCAGCGTAAGCTCCGGCTCTGGAAACACCATATATTTT.

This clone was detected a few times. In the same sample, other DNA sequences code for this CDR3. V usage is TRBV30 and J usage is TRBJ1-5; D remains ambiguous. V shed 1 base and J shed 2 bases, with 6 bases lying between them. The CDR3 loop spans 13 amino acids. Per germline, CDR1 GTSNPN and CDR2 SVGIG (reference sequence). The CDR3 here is CAWSGGGNQPQHF. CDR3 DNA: TGTGCCTGGAGTGGGGGAGGCAATCAGCCCCAGCATTTT. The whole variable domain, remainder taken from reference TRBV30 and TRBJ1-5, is SQTIHQWPATLVQPVGSPLSLECTVEGTSNPNLYWYRQAAGRGLQLLFYSVGIGQISSEVPQNLSASRPQDRQFILSSKKLLLSDSGFYLCAWSGGGNQPQHFGDGTRLSIL.

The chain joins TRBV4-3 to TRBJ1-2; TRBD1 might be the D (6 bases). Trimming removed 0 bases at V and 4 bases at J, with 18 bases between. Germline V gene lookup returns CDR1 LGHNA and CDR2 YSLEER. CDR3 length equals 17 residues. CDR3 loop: CASSQDIGQTLLYGYTF. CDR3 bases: TGCGCCAGCAGCCAAGATATAGGACAGACTTTACTCTATGGCTACACCTTC.

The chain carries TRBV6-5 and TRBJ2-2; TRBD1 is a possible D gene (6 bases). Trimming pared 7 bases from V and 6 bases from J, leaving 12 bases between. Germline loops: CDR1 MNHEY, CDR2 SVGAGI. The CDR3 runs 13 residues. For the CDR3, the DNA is TGTGCCAGCACCTTTGAGGGGGCCGGGGAGCTGTTTTTT. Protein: CASTFEGAGELFF.

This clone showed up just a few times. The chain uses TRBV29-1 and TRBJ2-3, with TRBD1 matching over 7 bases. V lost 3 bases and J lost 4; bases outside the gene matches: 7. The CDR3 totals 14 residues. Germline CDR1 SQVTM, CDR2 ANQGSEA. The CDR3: CSVDLRQGPDTQYF. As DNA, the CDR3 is TGCAGCGTTGATCTGAGACAGGGCCCAGATACGCAGTATTTT.

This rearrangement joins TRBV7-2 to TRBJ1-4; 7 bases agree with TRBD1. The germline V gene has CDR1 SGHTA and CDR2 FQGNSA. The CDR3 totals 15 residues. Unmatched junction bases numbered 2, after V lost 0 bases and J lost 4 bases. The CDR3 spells CASSLAAGGNEKLFF. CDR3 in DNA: TGTGCCAGCAGCTTAGCGGCAGGGGGTAATGAAAAACTGTTTTTT.

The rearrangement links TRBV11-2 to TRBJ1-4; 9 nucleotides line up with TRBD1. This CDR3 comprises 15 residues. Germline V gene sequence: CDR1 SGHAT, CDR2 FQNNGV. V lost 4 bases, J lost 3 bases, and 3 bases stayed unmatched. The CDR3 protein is CASSSRTGANEKLFF. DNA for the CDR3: TGTGCCAGCAGCTCCCGGACAGGGGCTAATGAAAAACTGTTTTTT.

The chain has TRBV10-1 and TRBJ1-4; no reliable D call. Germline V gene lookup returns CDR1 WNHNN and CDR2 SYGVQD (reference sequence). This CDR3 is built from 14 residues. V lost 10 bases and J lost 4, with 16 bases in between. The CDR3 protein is CATRVGRCNEKLFF. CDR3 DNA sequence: TGCGCCACCCGGGTGGGTAGGTGTAATGAAAAACTGTTTTTT.